These 5 T cell receptor beta chains were all obtained from the same sample, sequenced in a study of T cells after yellow fever vaccination (dated by TCRdb to between 2018 and 2020). The sample's treatment or condition label is to be understood as: live attenuated yellow fever vaccine strain. Receptors were amplified or captured by 5' RACE. The run used an Illumina NovaSeq 6000. TCRdb trimmed public reads at Q25 via fastp, called clones via MiXCR and kept in-frame beta chains. Entries are consolidated by CDR3 protein sequence, retaining the most common genes and DNA. Across this sample there are about 300,000 distinct CDR3 sequences, with approximately 10% seen only once. Together, the top ten hold about 3% of the sample. The source material was CD4+ T cells sorted from PBMCs, sampled 5 days after the yellow fever booster vaccination. The receptor source for this set is a man younger than 30 who received the YFV17D yellow fever vaccine.

Only a few counts were recorded for this clonotype. The CDR3 reads CASSQLSGGEDEQFF. CDR3 nucleotides: TGTGCCAGCAGCCAATTGAGCGGGGGGGAGGATGAGCAGTTCTTC. J is TRBJ2-1 and V is TRBV4-2; 10 bases map to TRBD2. The CDR3 spans 15 residues. J was trimmed by 8 bases and V by 2 bases; bases with no gene match: 6. The germline V gene has CDR1 LGHNA and CDR2 YNFKEQ.

CDR3: CASKREGASGANVLTF. The CDR3 DNA is TGCGCCAGCAAAAGGGAGGGGGCCTCTGGGGCCAACGTCCTGACTTTC. V and J are TRBV5-1 and TRBJ2-6; either TRBD1 or TRBD2 may fit D (7 bases each). Trimming took 6 bases from V and 0 from J, leaving 13 bases between them. There are 16 residues in the CDR3. Looked up from germline, CDR1 is SGHRS and CDR2 is YFSETQ.

This clonotype has just a few counts. The chain recombines TRBV10-3 with TRBJ2-3, with a weak D call TRBD1 (6 bases). From germline, CDR1 is ENHRY and CDR2 SYGVKD. V was shortened by 6 bases and J by 2 bases, with 12 bases between the two germline ends. This CDR3 contains 14 residues. The CDR3 DNA sequence: TGTGCCATCAGGGGGGACATCAACACAGATACGCAGTATTTT. It translates to CAIRGDINTDTQYF.

This clonotype was counted many times. J is TRBJ1-5 and V is TRBV10-3, with a possible D match to TRBD1 (5 bases). Germline lookup yields CDR1 ENHRY and CDR2 SYGVKD. V lost 7 bases and J 3 bases, leaving 10 bases between the germline ends. This CDR3 is built from 13 residues. The CDR3 nucleotides are TGTGCCATCACAAGGGACGTCAATCAGCCCCAGCATTTT. It is translated as CAITRDVNQPQHF.

The rearrangement joins TRBV7-2 to TRBJ2-3, with D maybe TRBD2 (6 bases). This CDR3 region has 15 residues. V lost 7 bases to trimming and J lost 3 bases, with 17 bases between them. Germline CDR1 is SGHTA and CDR2 is FQGNSA. The CDR3 DNA is TGTGCCAGCATCTCGACAGCGGGCAGTACAGATACGCAGTATTTT. It codes for CASISTAGSTDTQYF.